The rows below give T cell receptor beta chains drawn from one sample of a study of blood T cell repertoires in COVID-19. TCRdb's table, derived via immunoSEQ multiplex PCR, lists solely in-frame clones and lacks some. Of around 200,000 clones listed, about 87% are singletons. Sequenced sample: PBMCs or T cells enriched from blood (not recorded which). Source of these receptors: a woman younger than 45 who had recovered from COVID-19. Both conserved end residues are trimmed from each CDR3. The D gene is left open where the match is weak.

D gene	V gene	J gene	CDR3 protein
NA	TRBV7-9	TRBJ2-7	ASSPTGLQGAYEQY
TRBD2	TRBV3-1/TRBV3-2	TRBJ2-5	ASGLTSGQETQY
NA	TRBV19	TRBJ1-2	ASKRNLGRGENYGYT
NA	TRBV7-2	TRBJ2-5	ASSLAHRQETQY
TRBD1	TRBV5-1	TRBJ2-2	ASSFDRGDTGELF
TRBD1	TRBV7-9	TRBJ1-2	ASSPRGQPPEYGYT
TRBD1	TRBV11-2	TRBJ1-2	ASSLDLRDRGKPNYGYT
NA	TRBV18	TRBJ2-5	ASSPGTQETQY
NA	TRBV7-2	TRBJ1-1	ASSLAARMNTEAF
TRBD2	TRBV9	TRBJ2-1	ASSVDLAGGNNEQF
NA	TRBV28	TRBJ1-3	ASSLRGQVAGNTIY
NA	TRBV5-4	TRBJ1-3	ASSSLEYRNTIY
NA	TRBV5-1	TRBJ1-6	ASSLVPSGREDNSPLH
NA	TRBV5-6	TRBJ2-5	ASSLGQFQETQY
NA	TRBV7-3	TRBJ2-1	ASSPRGFKDNEQF
TRBD1	TRBV9	TRBJ1-3	ASSEGQGDFGNTIY
TRBD1	TRBV5-3	TRBJ2-7	ARRKTGQGAYEQY
TRBD2	TRBV6-6	TRBJ2-1	ASSYPGTSGYNEQF
TRBD2	TRBV3-1/TRBV3-2	TRBJ2-7	ASSHRRTSGGPSYEQY